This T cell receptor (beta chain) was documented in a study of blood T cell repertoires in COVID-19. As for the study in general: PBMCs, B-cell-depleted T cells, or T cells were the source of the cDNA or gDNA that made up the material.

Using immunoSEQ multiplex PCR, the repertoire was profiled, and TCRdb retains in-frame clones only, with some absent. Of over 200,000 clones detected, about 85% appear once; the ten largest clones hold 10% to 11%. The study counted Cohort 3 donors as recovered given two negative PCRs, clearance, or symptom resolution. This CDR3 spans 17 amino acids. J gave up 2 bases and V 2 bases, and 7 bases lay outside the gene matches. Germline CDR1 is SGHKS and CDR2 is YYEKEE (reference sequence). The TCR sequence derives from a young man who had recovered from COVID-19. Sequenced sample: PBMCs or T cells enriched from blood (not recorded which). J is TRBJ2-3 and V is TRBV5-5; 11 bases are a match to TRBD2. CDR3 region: CASSFHSSGGNTDTQYF. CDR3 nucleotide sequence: TGTGCCAGCAGCTTTCATTCTAGCGGGGGGAACACAGATACGCAGTATTTT.